The T cell receptor beta chain described here comes from a study of blood T cell repertoires in COVID-19 (dated by TCRdb to the early 2020s). Broadly, across the study: The collaborator samples originated in the United States, Italy and Spain and spanned the acute and convalescent phases of COVID-19. A freely available public database, intended as a resource for researchers studying the immune response to SARS-CoV-2, is where the repertoires were released. Where available, HLA class I and class II types were taken from metadata supplied by the sample provider and were not determined by assay-based typing. Samples came from the ongoing ImmuneRACE study (first 160 participants) plus 1,254 subjects from 6 global collaborators. Nearly every sample came with metadata listing a de-identified subject ID, COVID-19 status, age in years and sex. The material from the prospective study consisted of cDNA or gDNA derived from T cells, B-cell-depleted T cells, or PBMCs. Subjects who had been exposed to COVID-19, were actively infected with it, or had recovered from it provided the deeply sampled blood TCRbeta repertoires that made up the dataset. Overall results and qualifications from the work: How much clinical and demographic metadata was included differed by source and by participant, and the metadata was provided uncurated.

With respect to this clone: The antigen it binds to is not known. The input lacks base qualities; no much larger clone sits a single base away.

The immunoSEQ Assay, a bias-controlled multiplex PCR, was used to amplify TCRbeta CDR3 regions from genomic DNA. Under the source paper's analysis protocol: Nucleated cell counts per sample were estimated from amplification of reference gene primers within the assay. To quantify the absolute abundance of each unique TCRbeta CDR3 rearrangement, sequence reads were collapsed and filtered. For each sample, productive Simpson clonality was calculated by taking the square root of Simpson's diversity index across productive rearrangements. The table was pulled from immuneACCESS by TCRdb, which kept in-frame rearrangements only. Such tables lose some clones; where checked, under half of the loss comes from unresolved V genes, and the rest has no known cause. From that table come the V and J calls and clone size; the DNA was used to work out D and trimming. Counted in this sample were 110,000 or so clones; about 90% of them appeared once. The ten most abundant clones make up 4.6% of the sample.

Per the germline V gene, MNHNS is the CDR1 and SASEGT is the CDR2. The junction shows trimming of 0 bases on V and 8 bases on J, and the gene matches do not reach 6 bases of it. The CDR3 covers 16 residues, taking in both the cysteine and the phenylalanine. CDR3 DNA only is kept here, 48 bases in frame from base 1. The collaborating institutions used their own protocols to collect whole blood in K2EDTA tubes. For TCRbeta analysis, collaborator samples were shipped as frozen whole blood, as isolated PBMCs, or as DNA extracted from either sample type. The sample taken for sequencing was peripheral blood. The sequence came from a woman aged 50 to 60 with acute or convalescent COVID-19. The chain is assembled from TRBV6-1 and TRBJ2-2, and TRBD2 matches 10 of the central bases. The DNA is as follows: TGTGCCAGCAGTGAAGCCCCTAGCGGGGGCATTGGGGAGCTGTTTTTT. It translates as CASSEAPSGGIGELFF.